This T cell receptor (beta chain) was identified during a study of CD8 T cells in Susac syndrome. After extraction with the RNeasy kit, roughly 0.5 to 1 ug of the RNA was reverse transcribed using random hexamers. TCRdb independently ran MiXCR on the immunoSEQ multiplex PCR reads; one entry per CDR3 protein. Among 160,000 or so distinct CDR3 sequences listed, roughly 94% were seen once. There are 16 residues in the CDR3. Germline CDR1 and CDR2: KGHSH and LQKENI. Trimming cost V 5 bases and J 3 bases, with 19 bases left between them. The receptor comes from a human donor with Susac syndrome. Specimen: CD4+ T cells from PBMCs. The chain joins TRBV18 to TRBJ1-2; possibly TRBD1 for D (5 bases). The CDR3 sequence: CASSEYRGRTHYGYTF. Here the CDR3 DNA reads TGTGCCAGCTCAGAATACCGGGGCCGCACGCACTATGGCTACACCTTC. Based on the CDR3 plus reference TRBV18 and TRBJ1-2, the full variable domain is NAGVMQNPRHLVRRRGQEARLRCSPMKGHSHVYWYRQLPEEGLKFMVYLQKENIIDESGMPKERFSAEFPKEGPSILRIQQVVRGDSAAYFCASSEYRGRTHYGYTFGSGTRLTVV.